The TCR beta chain under discussion was sequenced for a study of cytotoxic CD8 clonotypes in ibrutinib-treated CLL. This table comes from immunoSEQ multiplex PCR, and its TCRdb copy is limited to in-frame clones, with some not included. The table shows 300,000 to 400,000 clones, with 67% occurring only once. PBMCs were cryopreserved, and 1.5 to 2.5 micrograms of genomic DNA from them went into TCR beta libraries. Trimming pared 3 bases from V and 6 bases from J, leaving 15 bases between. The CDR3 totals 15 residues. Germline values: CDR1 SNHLY, CDR2 FYNNEI. The genes are TRBV2 and TRBJ1-5; TRBD1 might be the D (5 bases). The source material was PBMCs, sampled after 36 months of ibrutinib treatment. The receptor comes from a human donor with chronic lymphocytic leukemia. The CDR3 reads CASSESGPPAQPQHF. As DNA, the CDR3 is TGTGCCAGCAGTGAGTCAGGGCCTCCGGCTCAGCCCCAGCATTTT.